This T cell receptor beta chain was sequenced in a study of cytomegalovirus exposure and HLA in healthy donors (dated by TCRdb to 2015 to 2018). Background for the entire study: An earlier analysis of about 530 of the donors reported about 260 Gb of sequence data and around 100 million unique TCR beta sequences obtained from about 179 million T cells. The aim of the study was to test whether cataloging public T cell receptors could identify signatures of past pathogen exposure. High-throughput TCR immunosequencing, statistical association of individual TCRs with disease status, and machine learning were combined to predict cytomegalovirus infection status. HLA typing covered class I and class II loci at four-digit resolution. Typing coverage varied by locus: roughly 620-640 donors for A, B, C, DRB1 and DQB1; around 560 for DQA1; around 610 for DPA1; roughly 470 for DPB1. Alongside the repertoire data, information on donor age, sex, ethnicity and CMV serostatus was compiled. Because of strong linkage in the cohort, roughly five DR-DQ haplotypes were treated as single units for association and clustering. A later genetic analysis took genome-wide SNP genotypes for about 55% of the roughly 700 donors and used that subset as a discovery cohort. Among some 410 genotyped donors of the cohort, an average of roughly 240,000 unique TCR beta nucleotide sequences were sequenced per donor, 15% to 20% of them non-productive. The study profiled the T cell repertoires of approximately 700 subjects by immunosequencing and related them to cytomegalovirus serostatus. A later analysis re-examined previously published TCR beta repertoires from over 500 donors and added high-resolution HLA genotyping to investigate patterns of TCR occurrence. Along with the approximately 650-subject first cohort, a separate validation cohort of 120 different subjects was used. Roughly 300 gigabases of sequencing data and 75 million to 85 million unique TCR sequences made up an early release that covered over 550 HLA-typed donors. Rather than using new phenotypic data, the later analysis identified candidate immune exposures from TCR beta sequences and from how often those sequences occurred across donors. All discovery cohort repertoires had been generated on a single sequencing platform. In an earlier analysis of over 550 of the donors, high-throughput TCR beta sequencing was used to judge whether each TCR beta V gene segment behaved as functional or pseudogenic. Of the approximately 370 genotyped donors, 81% were placed in the genetic ancestry cluster associated with self-reported Caucasian donors. Overall results and qualifications from the work: Only TCR beta chains were sequenced in this cohort, and the absence of alpha or paired-chain data limited detectable features. While some public TCRs were present in many individuals, most TCR sequences turned up only very rarely across donors. In a later genetic analysis, a missense DCLRE1C variant was associated with V-gene and J-gene trimming of TCR beta chains, and the association was replicated in an independent cohort. A cluster of highly shared sequence variants was judged likely to be a technical artifact of the sequencing pipeline. A further reported finding was that TCR beta sequences accurately predicted the HLA-A and HLA-B alleles for most subjects in the first cohort. Some IMGT-functional V segments, including TRBV6-2 and TRBV6-3, could not be told apart with the 87-base-pair reads, so those segments were excluded. For the cohort, immune exposure information was limited to CMV serostatus. A later analysis found that HLA-associated TCR beta chains were more clonally expanded and had lower generation probabilities than equally common non-associated chains. The authors suggested that the approach could potentially be extended to other disease states and immunological phenotypes. Because HLA typing was missing for some donors at each locus, association tests included only the typed subset. According to a later analysis, parvovirus B19, influenza, CMV and Epstein-Barr virus appeared linked to several top co-occurrence clusters. Sequencing depth was assumed to be roughly uniform across donors in the presence/absence analyses, though that assumption may not hold. A later analysis found that TCR association rates varied across HLA loci, with DRB1 alleles showing the most associated TCRs and HLA-C alleles the fewest. In the study, approximately 150 TCR beta chains were listed as associated with cytomegalovirus. The classifier was reported to diagnose cytomegalovirus status with high specificity and sensitivity in both the original and validation cohorts. Broadly in line with IMGT annotations, most TCR beta V segments showed up in productive rearrangements about 87% or about 30% of the time in an earlier analysis of around 550 of the donors. A few of the identified cytomegalovirus-associated TCR beta chains were confirmed in vitro to be specific for cytomegalovirus antigens. Compared with the 666-donor mean, donors in an Asian-associated ancestry cluster had fewer N-insertions in productive TCRs, according to a later genetic analysis. When HLA alleles, especially DR and DQ, strongly co-occurred, TCR associations were difficult to assign to individual alleles. Linkage disequilibrium might explain the correlated functional status among segregating V segments, but an unknown experimental factor could not be ruled out. Because counts were too low, more than 15 rarely observed V segments, including chromosome 9 orphons, were excluded from the earlier analysis of 587 of the donors. According to a later analysis, most CMV-associated TCR beta chains appeared to be HLA-restricted, and the HLA associations seemed to be driven largely by CMV exposure. A later analysis associated around 16,000 TCR beta sequences with specific HLA alleles at a false discovery rate of 0.05.

As to this clone: Its antigen specificity is not known. Base qualities are not recorded, but no much larger clone differs from it by a single base.

The cohort comprised some 730 healthy bone marrow donors. Cohort members were all nominally healthy when sampled, although unrecorded immune exposures were likely present. The donor was CMV seronegative and was included in the group of 352 seronegative cohort members. Each donor provided a peripheral blood sample, and peripheral blood mononuclear cells were used for TCR beta sequencing. The Qiagen DNeasy Blood Extraction Kit was used to extract genomic DNA from the blood cell samples. V is cut back by 5 bases and J by 1 base, with 10 bases in the junction unmatched. Taken from the germline V gene, the CDR1 and CDR2 loops are SNHLY and FYNNEI. From the cysteine up to the phenylalanine, the CDR3 has a length of 16 residues. The retained sequence is limited to the CDR3, 48 bases, with the frame set at the first base. To prepare the library, the immunoSEQ multiplex PCR assay was applied. For the multiplex PCR, a mixture combining 60 forward primers for TCR Vbeta segments and 13 reverse primers for TCR Jbeta segments was used. The CDR3 region of rearranged TCR beta genes was amplified from genomic DNA by a multiplex PCR assay. On the Illumina HiSeq System, the amplified TCR beta libraries were sequenced as 87-base-pair reads. The paper's processing steps were these. A later analysis tallied around 82 million unique TCR beta chains across the approximately 670 repertoires, and some 10 million of those chains were shared by two or more donors. A nearest-neighbor algorithm error-corrected the raw reads and collapsed the reads into unique sequences, merging closely related sequences to remove PCR and sequencing errors. To assign V, D and J gene segments, CDR3 sequences were aligned to IMGT reference sequences. For a sequence to be retained, a match of at least six nucleotides to both a V gene segment and a J gene segment was required. Rearrangements were classified as productive when the CDR3 lacked stop codons and remained in frame with V and J, and all other rearrangements were classified as non-productive. Following IMGT convention, CDR3 was defined as the stretch from the second conserved V-encoded cysteine to the conserved J-encoded phenylalanine. The earlier analysis of about 620 of the donors excluded sequences that lacked an unambiguous match to a single V gene segment. In an earlier analysis of several hundred of the donors, a V segment was called functional when productive rearrangements were above 56.7%, and segregating when the standard deviation between donors exceeded 5%. A statistical classification framework was developed to diagnose cytomegalovirus status using the catalog of TCR beta chain sequences. A later analysis assigned V and J genes by comparing TCR nucleotide sequences with IMGT/GENE-DB human TR gene sequences. The TCRdist pipeline was used in a later analysis to assign CDR3 sequences and most-parsimonious VDJ recombination scenarios. In a later analysis, every TCR beta chain was defined by the combination of its CDR3 amino acid sequence and its V-gene family, and reads without a unique V-gene family were dropped. As a way to deal with suspected cross-contamination and a sequencing artifact, a later analysis dropped 450 to 600 nucleotide sequences that were highly shared and had low generation probability. In a later analysis, a clonal expansion index was calculated for each public chain from normalized within-repertoire ranks of inferred template counts. In a later analysis, generation probabilities were computed using a VDJ recombination model fitted to out-of-frame rearrangements, and the results were checked against IGoR. Hypergeometric tests were used in a later analysis to score TCR-TCR, TCR-HLA and TCR-CMV co-occurrence, with a repertoire-size bias correction applied to the TCR pairs. A later analysis estimated false discovery rates by permuting HLA or CMV assignments 20 times. In a later analysis, co-occurring TCRs were grouped using DBSCAN, with TCRdist sequence similarity added in when clustering inside HLA-allele-positive subsets. Co-occurrence clustering excluded repertoires with fewer than 30,000 or more than 120,000 public chains, plus five with anomalous nucleotide sharing. TCRdb provides this immuneACCESS table in a form limited to in-frame rearrangements. Some clones are lacking; in checked studies, under half of them reflect an unresolved V gene, and why the rest are absent is not known. That table supplies the V and J calls and clone size; D and trimming were determined from the DNA. The sample includes some 120,000 clones, with 60% to 85% observed a single time. About 1.8% of the sample rests with the top ten.

This TCR was sampled from a man between 50 and 59 years old in good health and CMV-seronegative. Sequenced sample: PBMCs. The sequence links TRBV2 to TRBJ2-5; 7 of the junction bases match TRBD2. The sequenced DNA: TGTGCCAGCAGTACTTCTCTGAGCGGGGTCCAAGAGACCCAGTACTTC. Its protein is CASSTSLSGVQETQYF.